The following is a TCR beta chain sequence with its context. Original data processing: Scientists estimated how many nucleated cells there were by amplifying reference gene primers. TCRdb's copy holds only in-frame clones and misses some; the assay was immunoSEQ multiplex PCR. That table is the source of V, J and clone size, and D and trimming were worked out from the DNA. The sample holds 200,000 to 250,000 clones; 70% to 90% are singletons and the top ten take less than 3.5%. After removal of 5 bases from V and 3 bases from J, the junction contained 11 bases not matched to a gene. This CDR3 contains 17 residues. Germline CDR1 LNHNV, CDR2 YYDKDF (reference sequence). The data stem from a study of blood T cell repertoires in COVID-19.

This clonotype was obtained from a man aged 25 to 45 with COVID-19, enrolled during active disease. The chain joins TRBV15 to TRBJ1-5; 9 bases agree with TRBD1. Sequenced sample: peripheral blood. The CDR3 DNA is TGTGCCACCAGCTTCAGGACAGGGGCGATGAACAATCAGCCCCAGCATTTT. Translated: CATSFRTGAMNNQPQHF. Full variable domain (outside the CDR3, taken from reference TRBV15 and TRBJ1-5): DAMVIQNPRYQVTQFGKPVTLSCSQTLNHNVMYWYQQKSSQAPKLLFHYYDKDFNNEADTPDNFQSRRPNTSFCFLDIRSPGLGDTAMYLCATSFRTGAMNNQPQHFGDGTRLSIL.